These 30 T cell receptor beta chains came from one sample sequenced in a study of beta chain features in type 1 diabetes. Reverse transcribing all isolated RNA meant expressed TCRB transcripts were sequenced. Generated by immunoSEQ multiplex PCR, the TCRdb table keeps only in-frame clones and is missing some. The sample lists hundreds of thousands of clones; roughly 15% were seen once. Sequenced sample: naive CD4+ T cells from blood. All receptors come from a man younger than 35 in good health.

The rearrangement joins TRBV7-9 to TRBJ1-3; the D gene is possibly TRBD1 (5 bases). Deletions cut 7 bases from V and 4 bases from J, with 17 bases between. From germline, CDR1 is SEHNR and CDR2 FQNEAQ (reference sequence). CDR3 length: 15 residues. The CDR3 nucleotides read TGTGCCAGCACGACGCGACAGACCCTCGGAAACACCATATATTTT. This gives the protein CASTTRQTLGNTIYF.

This clone was seen more than once but under ten times. V usage is TRBV7-2 and J usage is TRBJ2-7, with 7 bases lining up with TRBD2. This CDR3 spans 14 amino acids. In germline, CDR1 is SGHTA, CDR2 FQGNSA. V shed 5 bases, J shed 6 bases, and the junction held 10 bases outside the gene matches. This CDR3 reads CASSIKKAGVEQYF. CDR3 nucleotide sequence: TGTGCCAGCAGCATCAAAAAGGCGGGGGTCGAGCAGTACTTC.

This clone was picked up a small number of times. J is TRBJ1-5 and V is TRBV19; tentative D call: TRBD1 (6 bases). CDR1 and CDR2 from the germline V gene are LNHDA and SQIVND (reference sequence). V lost 7 bases and J lost 7, with 17 bases in between. The CDR3 is 14 amino acids. The CDR3 DNA follows: TGTGCCAGTACTCAAGACAGGCGCGGGCAGCCCCAGCATTTT. This translates into CASTQDRRGQPQHF.

V usage is TRBV7-9 and J usage is TRBJ1-2, with D possibly being TRBD1 (5 bases). The germline CDR1 and CDR2 sequences are SEHNR and FQNEAQ (reference sequence). V was cut by 5 bases and J by 9 bases, with 13 bases left in between. This CDR3 is built from 12 residues. The chain's CDR3 is CASSPRQGRYTF. In DNA form, the CDR3 reads TGTGCCAGCAGCCCCCGGCAGGGTCGCTACACCTTC.

This clone was seen a few times. The same CDR3 can be traced to other DNA sequences in this sample. The chain employs TRBV28 and TRBJ1-2, with TRBD1 as a possible D gene (6 bases). Germline CDR1 reads MDHEN; CDR2 reads SYDVKM. The CDR3 is made up of 13 amino acids. Trimming removed 2 bases at V and 2 bases at J, with 6 bases between. CDR3 DNA: TGTGCCAGCAGTTTAACAGGGAACTATGGCTACACCTTC. Its protein is CASSLTGNYGYTF.

This clone turned up a few times. The chain uses TRBV30 and TRBJ1-2; D call uncertain. The V end was cut by 4 bases, the J end by 6 bases, with 15 bases between. Germline CDR1 is GTSNPN and CDR2 is SVGIG (reference sequence). The CDR3 consists of 13 residues. The CDR3 region is CAWIWRERDGYTF. In DNA form, the CDR3 reads TGTGCCTGGATTTGGAGGGAGCGGGATGGCTACACCTTC.

This clone was seen only a few times. This chain links TRBV13 with TRBJ1-2; D call uncertain. This CDR3 spans 15 amino acids. V lost 4 bases, J lost 4 bases, and 16 bases lay in between. Looked up from germline, CDR1 is PRHDT and CDR2 is FYEKMQ (reference sequence). The CDR3 region is CASSSDPLLGYGYTF. CDR3 in DNA: TGTGCCAGCAGCTCGGATCCCCTGTTGGGCTATGGCTACACCTTC.

This clone has only a few counts. This chain uses TRBV5-1 with TRBJ1-4; 8 bases line up with TRBD1. The length of the CDR3 is 14 residues. The V and J ends lost 5 bases and 8 bases, in that order; junction bases with no gene match: 8. CDR1 and CDR2 from the germline V gene are SGHRS and YFSETQ. The CDR3 is CASSRQGIQEKLFF. In DNA form, the CDR3 reads TGCGCCAGCAGTCGACAGGGGATTCAGGAAAAACTGTTTTTT.

This chain uses TRBV5-6 with TRBJ1-5; no definite D call. V was cut by 2 bases and J by 0 bases, with 6 bases left in between. Germline assignment: CDR1 SGHDT and CDR2 YYEEEE. The CDR3 loop spans 14 amino acids. In DNA, the CDR3 is TGTGCCAGCAGCTTATTGGTTAGCAATCAGCCCCAGCATTTT. It translates to CASSLLVSNQPQHF.

This clone was seen once. The chain joins TRBV4-2 to TRBJ2-2; D is possibly TRBD1 or TRBD2 (5 bases each). Germline CDR1 LGHNA, CDR2 YNFKEQ. Trimming removed 3 bases from V and 3 bases from J, with 11 bases in between. The CDR3 length is 15 residues. This CDR3 is CASSHWDGYTGELFF. DNA of the CDR3: TGTGCCAGCAGCCATTGGGACGGATACACCGGGGAGCTGTTTTTT.

The rearrangement joins TRBV6-1 to TRBJ2-1, with a weak D call TRBD1 (6 bases). This CDR3 is 17 amino acids long. Trimming took 3 bases from V and 3 from J, leaving 18 bases between them. Germline V gives CDR1 MNHNS, CDR2 SASEGT. CDR3 region: CASSDTWTVKRYNEQFF. CDR3 nucleotide sequence: TGTGCCAGCAGTGATACCTGGACAGTAAAGCGCTACAATGAGCAGTTCTTC.

J is TRBJ1-6 and V is TRBV29-1, with unresolved D. The V gene's germline CDR1 is SQVTM and CDR2 ANQGSEA. The ends were cut back, 6 bases at V and 6 bases at J, with 12 bases in the middle. The CDR3 is 13 amino acids. The CDR3 nucleotides are TGCAGCGTCCTCCTGTCCAGTAATTCACCCCTCCACTTT. Protein sequence: CSVLLSSNSPLHF.

This chain joins TRBV7-8 and TRBJ2-5; no reliable D call. Germline V gives CDR1 SGHVS, CDR2 FQNEAQ. Trimming removed 0 bases from V and 6 bases from J, with 11 bases in between. The CDR3 runs to 14 residues. As DNA, the CDR3 is TGTGCCAGCAGCTTAGCTGGAAGTGAGAAGACCCAGTACTTC. This gives the protein CASSLAGSEKTQYF.

The chain combines TRBV29-1 with TRBJ1-1; D is unresolved. The CDR3 extends over 12 amino acids. CDR1 SQVTM and CDR2 ANQGSEA come from the germline V gene. V dropped 2 bases and J dropped 1 base, with 5 bases sitting between them. The CDR3 sequence is CSVEQPNTEAFF. The CDR3 coding sequence is TGCAGCGTTGAACAGCCGAACACTGAAGCTTTCTTT.

This chain uses TRBV6-6 with TRBJ2-4; a possible D gene is TRBD1 (6 bases). The CDR3 runs to 15 residues. Germline CDR1 and CDR2: MNHNY and SVGAGI (reference sequence). V lost 4 bases to trimming and J lost 0 bases, with 10 bases between them. The CDR3 sequence is CASSFKDRAKNIQYF. Written as DNA, the CDR3 is TGTGCCAGCAGTTTCAAGGACAGAGCCAAAAACATTCAGTACTTC.

This clone was found a few times. This chain links TRBV29-1 with TRBJ2-7; tentatively, D is TRBD1 (6 bases). Per germline, CDR1 SQVTM and CDR2 ANQGSEA. V was pared by 3 bases and J by 2 bases, with 14 bases between. The length of the CDR3 is 14 residues. CDR3 sequence: CSVDNRPGAYEQYF. CDR3 coding DNA: TGCAGCGTTGACAACAGGCCAGGGGCCTACGAGCAGTACTTC.

This clone was seen only a few times. V gene TRBV5-6 combines with J gene TRBJ1-4; D remains unclear. CDR3 length: 15 residues. V was pared by 1 base and J by 0 bases, with 7 bases between. The germline CDR1 and CDR2 sequences are SGHDT and YYEEEE. The CDR3 region is CASSLTFATNEKLFF. The CDR3 bases are TGTGCCAGCAGCTTGACCTTTGCAACTAATGAAAAACTGTTTTTT.

J is TRBJ1-2 and V is TRBV7-9; D gene ambiguous. V lost 2 bases and J lost 6, with 22 bases in between. The CDR3 length is 17 residues. From germline, CDR1 is SEHNR and CDR2 FQNEAQ (reference sequence). The CDR3, as DNA: TGTGCCAGCAGCTTAAGAAGTCGGCCCGGCGTATTAGATGGCTACACCTTC. This translates into CASSLRSRPGVLDGYTF.

The chain couples TRBV29-1 to TRBJ1-1, with a possible D match to TRBD1 (5 bases). Trimming removed 6 bases from V and 5 bases from J, with 22 bases in between. CDR1 is SQVTM, CDR2 ANQGSEA, per germline. This CDR3 comprises 15 residues. This chain's CDR3 is CSVAKGTTVRTEAFF. The CDR3 bases are TGCAGCGTCGCTAAGGGTACGACAGTGCGGACTGAAGCTTTCTTT.

This clone was counted a few times. The chain is built from TRBV2 and TRBJ2-3; TRBD2 matches at 9 bases. The CDR3 consists of 16 residues. V gave up 5 bases and J gave up 0 bases; unmatched junction bases: 6. The germline V gene has CDR1 SNHLY and CDR2 FYNNEI. DNA of the CDR3: TGTGCCAGCAGTCTTGGACTAGCGACAAGCACAGATACGCAGTATTTT. Its protein is CASSLGLATSTDTQYF. The variable domain in full, with the rest retrieved from reference TRBV2 and TRBJ2-3, is EPEVTQTPSHQVTQMGQEVILRCVPISNHLYFYWYRQILGQKVEFLVSFYNNEISEKSEIFDDQFSVERPDGSNFTLKIRSTKLEDSAMYFCASSLGLATSTDTQYFGPGTRLTVL.

This clone was recorded a few times. The chain recombines TRBV6-1 with TRBJ2-1; D gene unclear. This CDR3 has 12 residues. V lost 7 bases, J lost 9 bases, and 13 bases lay in between. Germline V lookup: CDR1 MNHNS, CDR2 SASEGT. In DNA, the CDR3 is TGTGCCAGCATGCTGCAGGACGGTGAGCAGTTCTTC. Protein sequence: CASMLQDGEQFF.

This clone was seen a handful of times. V gene TRBV19 combines with J gene TRBJ1-1; 9 bases agree with TRBD1. The CDR3 is made up of 13 amino acids. V lost 9 bases, J lost 4 bases, and 6 bases stayed unmatched. Germline V gene lookup returns CDR1 LNHDA and CDR2 SQIVND (reference sequence). In DNA, the CDR3 is TGTGCCAGCAACAGGGGGCCGGGCACTGAAGCTTTCTTT. Encoded protein: CASNRGPGTEAFF.

This clone was seen more than once but under ten times. The chain combines TRBV4-1 with TRBJ2-7, with D perhaps TRBD1 or TRBD2 (6 bases each). V was cut by 4 bases and J by 4 bases, with 14 bases left in between. Germline loops: CDR1 MGHRA, CDR2 YSYEKL. This CDR3 spans 14 amino acids. Here the CDR3 reads CASSLFQGRYEQYF. The CDR3, as DNA: TGCGCCAGCAGCCTATTCCAGGGGAGGTACGAGCAGTACTTC.

V is TRBV7-2 and J is TRBJ2-5; no reliable D call. The ends were cut back, 4 bases at V and 11 bases at J, with 11 bases in the middle. In germline, CDR1 is SGHTA, CDR2 FQGNSA. The CDR3 length is 11 residues. The CDR3 protein is CASSSYENQYF. CDR3 in DNA: TGTGCCAGCAGCTCTTACGAGAATCAGTACTTC. The whole variable domain, remainder taken from reference TRBV7-2 and TRBJ2-5, is GAGVSQSPSNKVTEKGKDVELRCDPISGHTALYWYRQSLGQGLEFLIYFQGNSAPDKSGLPSDRFSAERTGGSVSTLTIQRTQQEDSAVYLCASSSYENQYFGPGTRLLVL.

This clone has more than one count but fewer than ten. The J gene is TRBJ2-7, the V gene TRBV27, with 10 bases fitting TRBD2. Germline CDR1 and CDR2: MNHEY and SMNVEV (reference sequence). This CDR3 has 14 amino acids. The junction had 4 bases not matched to a gene; V was cut back by 5 bases and J by 3 bases. CDR3 sequence: CASSPSGRDYEQYF. CDR3 in DNA: TGTGCCAGCAGTCCCAGCGGGAGGGACTACGAGCAGTACTTC.

The rearrangement links TRBV12-5 to TRBJ2-1, with D possibly TRBD1 on 6 matching bases. The V and J ends lost 4 bases and 7 bases respectively, with 14 bases between them. The germline gives CDR1 LGHNT, CDR2 FRNRAP. The CDR3 totals 14 residues. The CDR3: CASGSPAQGNEQFF. The CDR3 DNA is TGTGCTAGTGGTTCCCCGGCGCAGGGGAATGAGCAGTTCTTC.

This clone was counted a few times. The chain combines TRBV29-1 with TRBJ1-4; D remains ambiguous. The CDR3 has 13 amino acids. Germline lookup yields CDR1 SQVTM and CDR2 ANQGSEA. Between the trimmed V and J ends, which lost 7 bases and 6 bases, there was a span of 15 bases. The CDR3 spells CSGARRRDEKLFF. Written as DNA, the CDR3 is TGCAGCGGAGCTCGGAGAAGAGATGAAAAACTGTTTTTT.

This clone has only a few counts. This chain connects TRBV9 to TRBJ1-4; D not certain. The germline V and J ends were trimmed by 3 bases and 8 bases, with 14 bases remaining between them. This CDR3 is built from 14 residues. Germline lookup yields CDR1 SGDLS and CDR2 YYNGEE. The CDR3 DNA is TGTGCCAGCAGCGCGACGGGGTCGAGCGAAAAACTGTTTTTT. Translating gives CASSATGSSEKLFF.

The table lists this clone with many counts. The CDR3 region is CASIDREKLFF. CDR3 bases: TGTGCCAGCATCGACAGGGAAAAACTGTTTTTT. This sequence joins TRBV2 and TRBJ1-4; possibly TRBD1 for D (6 bases). V was clipped by 7 bases and J by 8 bases, with 8 bases between them. The CDR3 is 11 residues long. Germline lookup yields CDR1 SNHLY and CDR2 FYNNEI.

This clone was seen a handful of times. The chain combines TRBV7-2 with TRBJ2-3, with D perhaps TRBD1 or TRBD2 (5 bases each). V shed 1 base and J shed 6 bases, with 11 bases lying between them. This CDR3 has 14 amino acids. In germline, CDR1 is SGHTA, CDR2 FQGNSA. CDR3 protein: CASSLGLGVDTQYF. CDR3 bases: TGTGCCAGCAGCTTAGGGTTGGGGGTCGATACGCAGTATTTT.